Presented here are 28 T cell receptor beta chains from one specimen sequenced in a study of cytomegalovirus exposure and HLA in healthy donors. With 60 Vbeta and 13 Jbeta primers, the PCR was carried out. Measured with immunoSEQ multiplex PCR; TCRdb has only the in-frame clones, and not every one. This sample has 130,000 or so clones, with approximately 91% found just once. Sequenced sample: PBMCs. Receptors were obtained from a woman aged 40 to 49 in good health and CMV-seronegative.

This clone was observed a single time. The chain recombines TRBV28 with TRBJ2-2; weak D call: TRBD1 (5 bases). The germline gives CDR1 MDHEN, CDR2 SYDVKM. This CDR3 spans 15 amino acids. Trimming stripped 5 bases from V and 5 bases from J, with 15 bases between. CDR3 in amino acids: CASSELQGGTGELFF. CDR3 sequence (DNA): TGTGCCAGCAGTGAGCTCCAGGGTGGAACCGGGGAGCTGTTTTTT.

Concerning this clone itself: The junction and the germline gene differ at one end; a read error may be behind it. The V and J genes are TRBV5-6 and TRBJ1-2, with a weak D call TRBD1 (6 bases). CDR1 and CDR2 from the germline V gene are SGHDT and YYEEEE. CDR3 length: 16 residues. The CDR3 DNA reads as TGTGCCAGCAGTTTGGGGGCTGGTCAGATGGACTATGGCTACACCTTC. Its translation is CASSLGAGQMDYGYTF.

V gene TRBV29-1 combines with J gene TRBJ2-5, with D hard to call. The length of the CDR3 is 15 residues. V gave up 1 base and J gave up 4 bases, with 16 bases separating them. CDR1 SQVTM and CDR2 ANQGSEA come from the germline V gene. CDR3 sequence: CSVEGWQAGIETQYF. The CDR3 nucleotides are TGCAGCGTTGAAGGGTGGCAGGCCGGTATAGAGACCCAGTACTTC.

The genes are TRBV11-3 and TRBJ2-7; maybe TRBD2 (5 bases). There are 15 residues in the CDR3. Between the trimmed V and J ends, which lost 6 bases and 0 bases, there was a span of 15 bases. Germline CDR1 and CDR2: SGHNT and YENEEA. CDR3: CASSTPLRVSYEQYF. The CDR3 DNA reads TGTGCCAGCAGTACCCCCCTGCGGGTCTCCTACGAGCAGTACTTC.

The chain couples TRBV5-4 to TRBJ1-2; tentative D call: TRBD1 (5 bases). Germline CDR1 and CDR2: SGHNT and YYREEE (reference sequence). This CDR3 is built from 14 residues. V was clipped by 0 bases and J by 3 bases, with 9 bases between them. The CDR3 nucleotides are TGTGCCAGCAGCTTGGGGGGCGAATACTATGGCTACACCTTC. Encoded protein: CASSLGGEYYGYTF. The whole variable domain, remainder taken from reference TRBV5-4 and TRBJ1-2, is ETGVTQSPTHLIKTRGQQVTLRCSSQSGHNTVSWYQQALGQGPQFIFQYYREEENGRGNFPPRFSGLQFPNYSSELNVNALELDDSALYLCASSLGGEYYGYTFGSGTRLTVV.

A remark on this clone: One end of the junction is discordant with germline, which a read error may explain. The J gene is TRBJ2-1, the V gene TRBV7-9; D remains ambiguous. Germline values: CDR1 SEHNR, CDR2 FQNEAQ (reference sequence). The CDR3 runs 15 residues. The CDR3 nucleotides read TGTTCCAGCAGCTTAGCCTCACTTCTGCCGGTTGAGCAGTTCTTC. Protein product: CSSSLASLLPVEQFF.

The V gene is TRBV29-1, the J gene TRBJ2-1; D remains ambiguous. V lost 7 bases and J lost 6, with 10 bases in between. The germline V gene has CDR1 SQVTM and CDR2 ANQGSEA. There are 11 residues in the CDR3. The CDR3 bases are TGCAGCGCCACCCTGGCCAATGAGCAGTTCTTC. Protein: CSATLANEQFF.

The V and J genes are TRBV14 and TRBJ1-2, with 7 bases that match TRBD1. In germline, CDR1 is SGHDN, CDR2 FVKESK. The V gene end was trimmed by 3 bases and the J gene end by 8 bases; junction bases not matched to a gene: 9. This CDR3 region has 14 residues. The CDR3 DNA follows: TGTGCCAGCAGCCAGGGGACAGAGCTCTGGGGCTACACCTTC. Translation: CASSQGTELWGYTF.

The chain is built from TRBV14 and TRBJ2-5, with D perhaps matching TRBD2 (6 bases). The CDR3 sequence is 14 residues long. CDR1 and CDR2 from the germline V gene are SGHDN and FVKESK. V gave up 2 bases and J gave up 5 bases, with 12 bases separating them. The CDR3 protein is CASSQRRAFETQYF. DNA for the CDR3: TGTGCCAGCAGCCAACGGAGGGCCTTTGAGACCCAGTACTTC.

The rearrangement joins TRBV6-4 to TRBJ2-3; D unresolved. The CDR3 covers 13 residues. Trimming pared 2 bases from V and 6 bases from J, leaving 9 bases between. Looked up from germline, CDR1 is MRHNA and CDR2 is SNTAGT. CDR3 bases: TGTGCCAGCAGTGACCAGTCCCTGGATACGCAGTATTTT. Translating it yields CASSDQSLDTQYF.

The CDR3 region is CASSLSRGTGELFF. DNA for the CDR3: TGTGCCAGCAGCCTTTCCCGGGGGACCGGGGAGCTGTTTTTT. The chain has TRBV7-7 and TRBJ2-2; perhaps TRBD2 as D (6 bases). Germline CDR1 reads SSHAT; CDR2 reads FNYEAQ (reference sequence). This CDR3 has 14 residues. V was cut by 5 bases and J by 5 bases, with 12 bases left in between.

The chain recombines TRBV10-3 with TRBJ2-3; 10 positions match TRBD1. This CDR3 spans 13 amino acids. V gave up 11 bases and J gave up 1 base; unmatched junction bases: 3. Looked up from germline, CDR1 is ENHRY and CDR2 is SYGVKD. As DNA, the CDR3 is TGTGCCGTAGGACAGGGGGGCACAGATACGCAGTATTTT. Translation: CAVGQGGTDTQYF.

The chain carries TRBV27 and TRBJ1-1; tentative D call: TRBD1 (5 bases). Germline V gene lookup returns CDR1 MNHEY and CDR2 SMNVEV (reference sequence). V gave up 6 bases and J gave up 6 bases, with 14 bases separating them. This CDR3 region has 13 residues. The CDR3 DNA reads TGTGCCAGCAGGTGGAGGGGAAGCGCTGAAGCTTTCTTT. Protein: CASRWRGSAEAFF.

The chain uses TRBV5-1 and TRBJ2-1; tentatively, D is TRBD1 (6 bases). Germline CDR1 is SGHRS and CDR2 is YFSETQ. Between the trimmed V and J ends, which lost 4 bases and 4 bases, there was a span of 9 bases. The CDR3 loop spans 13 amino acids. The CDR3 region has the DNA TGCGCCAGCAGCCGCGGACAGTACAATGAGCAGTTCTTC. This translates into CASSRGQYNEQFF.

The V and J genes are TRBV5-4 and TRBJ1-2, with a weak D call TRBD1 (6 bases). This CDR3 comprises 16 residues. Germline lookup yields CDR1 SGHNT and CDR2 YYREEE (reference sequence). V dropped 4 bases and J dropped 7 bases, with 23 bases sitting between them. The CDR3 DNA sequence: TGTGCCAGCAGCCCGGGGGGCGGGTTAGCGTTCGGTGGCTACACCTTC. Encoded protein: CASSPGGGLAFGGYTF. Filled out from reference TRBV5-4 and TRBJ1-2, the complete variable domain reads ETGVTQSPTHLIKTRGQQVTLRCSSQSGHNTVSWYQQALGQGPQFIFQYYREEENGRGNFPPRFSGLQFPNYSSELNVNALELDDSALYLCASSPGGGLAFGGYTFGSGTRLTVV.

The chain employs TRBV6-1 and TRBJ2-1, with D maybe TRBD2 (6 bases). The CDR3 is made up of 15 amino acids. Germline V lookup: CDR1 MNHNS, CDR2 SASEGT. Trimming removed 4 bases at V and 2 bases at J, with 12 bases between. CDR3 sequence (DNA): TGTGCCAGCAGTGTGGACTATCCTCCCTACAATGAGCAGTTCTTC. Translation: CASSVDYPPYNEQFF.

The CDR3 sequence: CASSLAGTGGNEQYF. CDR3 bases: TGTGCCAGCAGCTTAGCCGGGACAGGGGGCAACGAGCAGTACTTC. V gene TRBV7-9 combines with J gene TRBJ2-7; 12 bases match TRBD1. J lost 5 bases, V lost 0 bases, and 2 bases had no gene match. Germline loops: CDR1 SEHNR, CDR2 FQNEAQ (reference sequence). The CDR3 has 15 amino acids.

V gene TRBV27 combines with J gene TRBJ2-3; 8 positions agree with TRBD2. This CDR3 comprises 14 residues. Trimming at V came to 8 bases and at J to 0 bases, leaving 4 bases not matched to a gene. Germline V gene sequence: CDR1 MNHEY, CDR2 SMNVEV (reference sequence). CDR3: CASAPSGSTDTQYF. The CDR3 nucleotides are TGTGCCAGCGCCCCTAGCGGGAGCACAGATACGCAGTATTTT.

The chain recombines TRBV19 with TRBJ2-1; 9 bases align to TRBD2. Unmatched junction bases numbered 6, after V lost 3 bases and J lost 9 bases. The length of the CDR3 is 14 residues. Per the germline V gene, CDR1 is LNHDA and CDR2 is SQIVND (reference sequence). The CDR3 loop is CASSIPPREGEQFF. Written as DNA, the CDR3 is TGTGCCAGTAGTATCCCCCCGCGGGAGGGTGAGCAGTTCTTC.

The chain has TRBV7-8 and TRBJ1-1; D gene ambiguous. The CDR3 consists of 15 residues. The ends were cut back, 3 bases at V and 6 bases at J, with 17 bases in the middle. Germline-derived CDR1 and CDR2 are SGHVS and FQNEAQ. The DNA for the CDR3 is TGTGCCAGCAGCTTTTACGGGGTTGGAGTGGCTGAAGCTTTCTTT. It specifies CASSFYGVGVAEAFF.

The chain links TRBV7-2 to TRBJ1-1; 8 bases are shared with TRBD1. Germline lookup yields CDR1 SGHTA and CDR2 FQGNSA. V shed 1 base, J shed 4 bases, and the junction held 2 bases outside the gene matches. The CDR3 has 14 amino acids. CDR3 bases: TGTGCCAGCAGCTTAGGGACAGGGAGCACTGAAGCTTTCTTT. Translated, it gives CASSLGTGSTEAFF.

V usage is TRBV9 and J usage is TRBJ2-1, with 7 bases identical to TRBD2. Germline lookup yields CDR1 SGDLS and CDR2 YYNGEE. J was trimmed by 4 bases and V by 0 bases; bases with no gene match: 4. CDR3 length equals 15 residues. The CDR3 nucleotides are TGTGCCAGCAGCGTAGTCGCGGGAGATTACAATGAGCAGTTCTTC. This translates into CASSVVAGDYNEQFF.

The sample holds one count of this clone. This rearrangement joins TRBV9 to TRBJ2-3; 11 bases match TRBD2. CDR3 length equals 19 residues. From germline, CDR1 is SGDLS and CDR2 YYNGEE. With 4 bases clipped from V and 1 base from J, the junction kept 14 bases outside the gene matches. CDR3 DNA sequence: TGTGCCAGCAGCCCCCAGGGACTAGCGGACGTTATTCGCACAGATACGCAGTATTTT. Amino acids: CASSPQGLADVIRTDTQYF.

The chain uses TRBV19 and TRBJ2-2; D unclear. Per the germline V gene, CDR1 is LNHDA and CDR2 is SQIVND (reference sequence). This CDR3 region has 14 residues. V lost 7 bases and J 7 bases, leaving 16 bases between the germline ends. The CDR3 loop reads CASTPHGRGGELFF. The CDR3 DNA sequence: TGTGCCAGTACCCCACACGGTAGAGGCGGGGAGCTGTTTTTT.

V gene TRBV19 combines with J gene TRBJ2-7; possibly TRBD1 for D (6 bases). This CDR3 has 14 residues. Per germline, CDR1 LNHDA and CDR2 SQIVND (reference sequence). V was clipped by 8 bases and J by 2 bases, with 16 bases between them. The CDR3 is CASSPWTAPYEQYF. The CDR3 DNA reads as TGTGCCAGTTCCCCATGGACAGCTCCCTACGAGCAGTACTTC.

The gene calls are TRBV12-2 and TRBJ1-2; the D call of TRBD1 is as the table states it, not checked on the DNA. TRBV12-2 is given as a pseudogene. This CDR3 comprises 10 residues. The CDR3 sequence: CASRFPDRIF. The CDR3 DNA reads TGTGCAAGTCGCTTTCCGGACAGGATCTTC.

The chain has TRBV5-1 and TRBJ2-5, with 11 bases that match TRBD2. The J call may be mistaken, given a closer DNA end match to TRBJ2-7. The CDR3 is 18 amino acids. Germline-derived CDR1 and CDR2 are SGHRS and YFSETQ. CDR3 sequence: CASSLGLAGGSSSYEQYF. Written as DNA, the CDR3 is TGCGCCAGCAGCTTGGGGCTAGCGGGAGGCTCGTCTTCTTACGAGCAGTACTTC.

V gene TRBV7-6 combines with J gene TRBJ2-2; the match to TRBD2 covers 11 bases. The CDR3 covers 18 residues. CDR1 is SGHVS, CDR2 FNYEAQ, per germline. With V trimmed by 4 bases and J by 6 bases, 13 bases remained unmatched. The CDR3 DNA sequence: TGTGCCAGCAGCTCCGAACCACTAGCGGGAGATCGACCCGGGGAGCTGTTTTTT. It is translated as CASSSEPLAGDRPGELFF.